One and the same sample provided the 25 T cell receptor beta chains below, sequenced in a study of T cell repertoires in aging, cancer and after chemotherapy. Rearranged V-D-J TRB sequences were amplified with a mixed TRB-A/B primer pool. TCRdb itself ran the multiplex PCR reads through MiXCR, one entry per CDR3 protein. The sample carries some 19,000 distinct CDR3 sequences, roughly 37% recorded once. TCR beta rearrangements were amplified from peripheral blood genomic DNA. The sequenced material came from blood. The receptors originated from a human donor with a solid tumor.

V and J are TRBV19 and TRBJ2-7; D remains unclear. CDR1 and CDR2 from the germline V gene are LNHDA and SQIVND (reference sequence). This CDR3 contains 13 residues. The CDR3 bases are TGTTCGTCAAGAGAGTCCCCTATGGAAGAGCAGTACTTC. As protein: CSSRESPMEEQYF.

In DNA, the CDR3 is TGTGCCAGCAGCAACCGGGACATGGGGTACACTGAAGCTTTCTTT. This gives the protein CASSNRDMGYTEAFF. The J gene is TRBJ1-1, the V gene TRBV5-4, with a tentative D call TRBD1 (6 bases). Germline-derived CDR1 and CDR2 are SGHNT and YYREEE (reference sequence). V gave up 4 bases and J gave up 3 bases, with 16 bases separating them. CDR3 length: 15 residues.

This clonotype was counted between two and nine times. The J gene is TRBJ2-7, the V gene TRBV5-4; TRBD2 matches 15 bases. The CDR3 consists of 17 residues. V shed 6 bases, J shed 0 bases, and the junction held 7 bases outside the gene matches. Germline V gives CDR1 SGHNT, CDR2 YYREEE (reference sequence). The CDR3 sequence: CASNPGLAGGSSYEQYF. The CDR3 DNA sequence: TGTGCCAGCAACCCGGGACTAGCGGGAGGAAGCTCCTACGAGCAGTACTTC.

The chain is built from TRBV5-1 and TRBJ1-1; D unclear. With 0 bases removed from V and 4 bases from J, the gap between germline ends came to 7 bases. The length of the CDR3 is 13 residues. Germline lookup yields CDR1 SGHRS and CDR2 YFSETQ. CDR3 nucleotides: TGCGCCAGCAGCTTGGAGGAAGGCACTGAAGCTTTCTTT. Its translation: CASSLEEGTEAFF.

V and J are TRBV7-6 and TRBJ2-1, with a possible D match to TRBD2 (5 bases). Trimming pared 2 bases from V and 10 bases from J, leaving 18 bases between. The germline gives CDR1 SGHVS, CDR2 FNYEAQ. This CDR3 is 15 amino acids long. CDR3 sequence (DNA): TGTGCCAGCAGCTTACGTTGGGGAGACGGAAGAGAGCAGTTCTTC. Residues: CASSLRWGDGREQFF.

The V gene is TRBV6-5, the J gene TRBJ2-2; no clear D gene. Germline assignment: CDR1 MNHEY and CDR2 SVGAGI. The CDR3 is 15 amino acids. Trimming cost V 4 bases and J 4 bases, with 13 bases left between them. Here the CDR3 DNA reads TGTGCCAGCAGTTTGCGGCGGTCGGGCACCGGGGAGCTGTTTTTT. Its protein product is CASSLRRSGTGELFF.

This chain joins TRBV6-5 and TRBJ2-3; 8 bases are a match to TRBD2. The CDR3 has 15 residues. With 2 bases clipped from V and 3 bases from J, the junction kept 4 bases outside the gene matches. The germline V gene has CDR1 MNHEY and CDR2 SVGAGI. The CDR3 loop reads CASSYGTSETDTQYF. The CDR3 bases are TGTGCCAGCAGTTACGGGACTAGTGAGACAGATACGCAGTATTTT.

The gene calls are TRBV7-9 and TRBJ1-1; TRBD1 matches at 7 bases. CDR1 and CDR2 from the germline V gene are SEHNR and FQNEAQ (reference sequence). CDR3 length equals 15 residues. V lost 4 bases, J lost 1 base, and 6 bases stayed unmatched. For the CDR3, the DNA is TGTGCCAGCAGCTCCGACAGGGCGGGGAACACTGAAGCTTTCTTT. It encodes CASSSDRAGNTEAFF.

By share, this clonotype counts as medium-sized. This chain uses TRBV6-4 with TRBJ2-3; 14 bases are a match to TRBD2. The CDR3 is made up of 15 amino acids. Trimming removed 3 bases from V and 4 bases from J; junction bases left unmatched: 0. The germline CDR1 and CDR2 sequences are MRHNA and SNTAGT. Here the CDR3 DNA reads TGTGCCAGCAGTGAGACTAGCGGGGGGGCAGATACGCAGTATTTT. The encoded protein is CASSETSGGADTQYF.

This clonotype came up a few times. This chain links TRBV19 with TRBJ2-4, with TRBD2 matching over 7 bases. V lost 1 base, J lost 0 bases, and 9 bases stayed unmatched. CDR1 and CDR2 from the germline V gene are LNHDA and SQIVND (reference sequence). The CDR3 has 18 amino acids. The CDR3 loop reads CASSIGGGERLAKNIQYF. The CDR3 DNA sequence: TGTGCCAGTAGTATAGGGGGAGGGGAGAGACTAGCCAAAAACATTCAGTACTTC.

This clonotype was recorded a few times. The chain recombines TRBV30 with TRBJ1-1; D might be TRBD1 (6 bases). The germline CDR1 and CDR2 sequences are GTSNPN and SVGIG (reference sequence). The CDR3 spans 14 residues. Trimming took 0 bases from V and 1 from J, leaving 9 bases between them. As DNA, the CDR3 is TGTGCCTGGAGTGTACAGGGCCCGAACACTGAAGCTTTCTTT. This gives the protein CAWSVQGPNTEAFF.

The V call is TRBV6-5, the J call TRBJ2-3, with 7 bases matching TRBD2. Trimming removed 5 bases from V and 6 bases from J; junction bases left unmatched: 11. The CDR3 covers 15 residues. Germline values: CDR1 MNHEY, CDR2 SVGAGI. The CDR3 loop reads CASSKRLAGSDTQYF. Here the CDR3 DNA reads TGTGCCAGCAGTAAACGACTAGCTGGTTCGGATACGCAGTATTTT.

This clonotype counts as medium-sized. V gene TRBV6-1 combines with J gene TRBJ2-1, with D perhaps matching TRBD1 or TRBD2 (7 bases each). The CDR3 spans 14 residues. V lost 8 bases to trimming and J lost 6 bases, with 17 bases between them. Germline values: CDR1 MNHNS, CDR2 SASEGT. CDR3: CASSGGEGANEQFF. DNA for the CDR3: TGTGCCAGCTCTGGGGGGGAGGGGGCCAATGAGCAGTTCTTC.

The chain uses TRBV29-1 and TRBJ2-7; D may match TRBD1 or TRBD2 (5 bases each). V lost 0 bases and J lost 2, with 8 bases in between. CDR1 is SQVTM, CDR2 ANQGSEA, per germline. CDR3 length: 13 amino acids. The CDR3 region is CSVEDGTTYEQYF. The DNA for the CDR3 is TGCAGCGTTGAAGATGGGACCACCTACGAGCAGTACTTC.

This clonotype was seen more than once but under ten times. The chain joins TRBV6-1 to TRBJ2-2; TRBD2 matches 7 bases. The CDR3 covers 15 residues. Germline CDR1 and CDR2: MNHNS and SASEGT. The V and J ends lost 4 bases and 5 bases, in that order; junction bases with no gene match: 7. The CDR3 DNA reads as TGTGCCAGCAGTGTGGCGGGAGAGGTGACCGGGGAGCTGTTTTTT. As protein: CASSVAGEVTGELFF.

This clonotype was seen more than once but under ten times. The CDR3 loop reads CATEGTAFGYTF. The CDR3 region has the DNA TGTGCCACCGAGGGGACAGCGTTCGGCTACACCTTC. This chain uses TRBV19 with TRBJ1-2; 7 nucleotides line up with TRBD1. Germline V lookup: CDR1 LNHDA, CDR2 SQIVND (reference sequence). The CDR3 has 12 amino acids. V lost 10 bases, J lost 8 bases, and 10 bases stayed unmatched.

In its sample, this clonotype was seen a few times. This chain uses TRBV5-5 with TRBJ1-4; D remains ambiguous. V lost 0 bases to trimming and J lost 9 bases, with 6 bases between them. Germline CDR1 SGHKS, CDR2 YYEKEE (reference sequence). The CDR3 extends over 12 amino acids. CDR3: CASSLDVQKLFF. The CDR3, as DNA: TGTGCCAGCAGCTTGGACGTCCAAAAACTGTTTTTT.

The chain combines TRBV24-1 with TRBJ2-3; TRBD1 might be the D (6 bases). The CDR3 extends over 15 amino acids. The V end lost 4 bases, the J end lost 5 bases, and 15 bases lay between the germline ends. Germline CDR1 and CDR2: KGHDR and SFDVKD. CDR3 sequence reads: CATSEPSGAEDTQYF. DNA of the CDR3: TGTGCCACCAGTGAACCGTCAGGGGCCGAAGATACGCAGTATTTT.

The chain employs TRBV13 and TRBJ2-1; D possibly uses TRBD1 or TRBD2 (5 bases each). Germline V gene lookup returns CDR1 PRHDT and CDR2 FYEKMQ (reference sequence). Between the trimmed V and J ends, which lost 5 bases and 2 bases, there was a span of 13 bases. There are 15 residues in the CDR3. The CDR3 coding sequence is TGTGCCAGCAGCGCTAGGGGACGGGCCTACAATGAGCAGTTCTTC. Amino acid sequence: CASSARGRAYNEQFF.

The table lists this clonotype with a few counts. The chain uses TRBV19 and TRBJ1-2; D uncertain. Germline CDR1 reads LNHDA; CDR2 reads SQIVND (reference sequence). The V end lost 3 bases, the J end lost 4 bases, and 6 bases lay between the germline ends. The CDR3 runs to 12 residues. CDR3 protein: CASSIIPYGYTF. In DNA, the CDR3 is TGTGCCAGTAGTATTATTCCCTATGGCTACACCTTC. The full variable domain, with the rest looked up from reference TRBV19 and TRBJ1-2, is DGGITQSPKYLFRKEGQNVTLSCEQNLNHDAMYWYRQDPGQGLRLIYYSQIVNDFQKGDIAEGYSVSREKKESFPLTVTSAQKNPTAFYLCASSIIPYGYTFGSGTRLTVV.

V gene TRBV11-1 combines with J gene TRBJ1-5, with a tentative D call TRBD1 (6 bases). Germline values: CDR1 SGHAT, CDR2 FQDESV (reference sequence). This CDR3 is 15 amino acids long. Trimming removed 2 bases at V and 1 base at J, with 9 bases between. The DNA of the CDR3 is TGTGCCAGCAGCTTAAAAAGGGGGAGCAATCAGCCCCAGCATTTT. Translated, it gives CASSLKRGSNQPQHF.

V and J are TRBV5-1 and TRBJ2-5, with TRBD2 matching over 7 bases. Germline assignment: CDR1 SGHRS and CDR2 YFSETQ. The CDR3 totals 14 residues. V dropped 0 bases and J dropped 3; count of bases not matched to a gene: 2. In DNA, the CDR3 is TGCGCCAGCAGCTTGGTGGCGGGAGAAGAGACCCAGTACTTC. This gives the protein CASSLVAGEETQYF.

A few counts support this clonotype. The chain joins TRBV6-1 to TRBJ2-3, with D uncertain. The V gene lost 1 base and the J gene lost 3 bases, with 8 bases spanning the gap. Germline V CDR1 and CDR2: MNHNS, SASEGT. CDR3 length: 14 residues. CDR3 region: CASSEGPATDTQYF. Here the CDR3 DNA reads TGTGCCAGCAGTGAAGGGCCCGCGACAGATACGCAGTATTTT.

The genes are TRBV6-2 or TRBV6-3 and TRBJ2-5; TRBD1 matches at 7 bases. The DNA end is a closer match to TRBJ2-7, so the J assignment may be wrong. This CDR3 spans 16 amino acids. From germline, CDR1 is MNHEY and CDR2 SVGEGT. The chain's CDR3 is CASQTRPQGLWNEQYF. CDR3 coding DNA: TGTGCCAGCCAAACTAGGCCACAGGGGCTATGGAACGAGCAGTACTTC.

In its sample, this clonotype ranks as medium-sized. The CDR3 spells CASSIGASGGNEQFF. In nucleotides, the CDR3 is TGTGCCAGTAGTATCGGGGCTAGCGGGGGAAATGAGCAGTTCTTC. The chain combines TRBV19 with TRBJ2-1, with 10 bases matching TRBD2. There are 15 residues in the CDR3. The germline V gene encodes CDR1 LNHDA and CDR2 SQIVND (reference sequence). The ends lost 3 bases at V and 7 bases at J; junction bases unmatched: 6.